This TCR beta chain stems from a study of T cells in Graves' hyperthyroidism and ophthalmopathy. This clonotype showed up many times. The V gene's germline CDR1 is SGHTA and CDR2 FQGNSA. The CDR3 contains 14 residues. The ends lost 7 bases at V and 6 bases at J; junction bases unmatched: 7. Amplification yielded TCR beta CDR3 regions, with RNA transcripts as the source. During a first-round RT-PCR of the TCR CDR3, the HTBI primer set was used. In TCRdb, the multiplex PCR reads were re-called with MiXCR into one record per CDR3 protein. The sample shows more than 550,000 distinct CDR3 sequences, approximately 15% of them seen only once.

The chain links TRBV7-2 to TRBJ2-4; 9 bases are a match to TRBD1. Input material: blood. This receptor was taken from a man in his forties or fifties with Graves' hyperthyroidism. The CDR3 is CASNQQGALNIQYF. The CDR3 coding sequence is TGTGCCAGCAACCAACAGGGGGCATTAAACATTCAGTACTTC.